Below are 28 T cell receptor beta chains sequenced from a single sample in a study of OX40 agonist ivuxolimab in advanced cancers. Profiling relied on immunoSEQ multiplex PCR, and the TCRdb table lists in-frame clones only, not all of them. The sample consists of tens of thousands of clones, 88% of them appearing once. Sequenced material: CD4+ or CD8+ T cells sorted from blood, taken in a trial of the OX40 agonist ivuxolimab. The receptors stem from an adult with an advanced solid tumor such as melanoma, head and neck, liver or kidney cancer.

The chain uses TRBV6-5 and TRBJ2-2, with TRBD1 as a possible D gene (5 bases). The length of the CDR3 is 15 residues. The germline V gene encodes CDR1 MNHEY and CDR2 SVGAGI. V shed 0 bases and J shed 6 bases, with 11 bases lying between them. The CDR3 loop reads CASSYSQGRPGELFF. The CDR3 nucleotides are TGTGCCAGCAGTTACTCTCAGGGAAGGCCCGGGGAGCTGTTTTTT.

The V call is TRBV2, the J call TRBJ1-1, with D perhaps matching TRBD1 (6 bases). Germline V gene data show CDR1 as SNHLY and CDR2 as FYNNEI. The length of the CDR3 is 16 residues. V gave up 3 bases and J gave up 0 bases, with 14 bases separating them. The CDR3 sequence: CASSDRGLAMNTEAFF. The DNA of the CDR3 is TGTGCCAGCAGTGACAGGGGTTTGGCCATGAACACTGAAGCTTTCTTT.

In DNA form, the CDR3 reads TGTGCCAGCAGCGTACGGACCTCCGGGCAGGATACGCAGTATTTT. Its protein product is CASSVRTSGQDTQYF. J is TRBJ2-3 and V is TRBV11-3, with unresolved D. V shed 5 bases and J shed 6 bases, with 18 bases lying between them. The CDR3 totals 15 residues. Germline CDR1 SGHNT, CDR2 YENEEA.

The chain employs TRBV28 and TRBJ2-2; D might be TRBD1 (6 bases). Trimming left V 6 bases short and J 4 bases short, with 12 bases between. Per the germline V gene, CDR1 is MDHEN and CDR2 is SYDVKM. The CDR3 consists of 14 residues. Here the CDR3 reads CASSSGQPTGELFF. Written as DNA, the CDR3 is TGTGCCAGCAGCTCCGGACAGCCCACCGGGGAGCTGTTTTTT.

The chain couples TRBV27 to TRBJ2-5, with a weak D call TRBD1 (5 bases). Trimming took off 4 bases at V and 5 bases at J, with 14 bases between the two ends. The CDR3 has 14 amino acids. Germline CDR1 MNHEY, CDR2 SMNVEV (reference sequence). In DNA form, the CDR3 reads TGTGCCAGCAGTTCGTGGACATCTTGGGAGACCCAGTACTTC. Its protein is CASSSWTSWETQYF.

V gene TRBV28 combines with J gene TRBJ2-4; D could derive from TRBD1 or TRBD2 (5 bases each). CDR1 is MDHEN and CDR2 is SYDVKM in the germline V gene. V shed 3 bases and J shed 5 bases, with 5 bases lying between them. The CDR3 covers 12 residues. CDR3 region: CASSLGENIQYF. The DNA of the CDR3 is TGTGCCAGCAGTTTGGGGGAAAACATTCAGTACTTC.

The V and J genes are TRBV2 and TRBJ1-6; D gene unclear. V was cut by 7 bases and J by 0 bases, with 7 bases left in between. Germline V CDR1 and CDR2: SNHLY, FYNNEI. This CDR3 has 14 amino acids. The DNA for the CDR3 is TGTGCCAGCAAAGAGAGCTCCTATAATTCACCCCTCCACTTT. Translation: CASKESSYNSPLHF.

V is TRBV6-5 and J is TRBJ2-7, with D perhaps matching TRBD1 (7 bases). V was clipped by 2 bases and J by 2 bases, with 10 bases between them. The CDR3 sequence is 14 residues long. Per the germline V gene, CDR1 is MNHEY and CDR2 is SVGAGI. As DNA, the CDR3 is TGTGCCAGCAGTTACGGAGGGGGCCCCTACGAGCAGTACTTC. Protein product: CASSYGGGPYEQYF.

The chain combines TRBV18 with TRBJ2-1; D is unclear. The germline gives CDR1 KGHSH, CDR2 LQKENI. This CDR3 has 12 residues. The V end was cut by 6 bases, the J end by 6 bases, with 9 bases between. The CDR3 bases are TGTGCCAGCTCTCCAGTAGGCAATGAGCAGTTCTTC. Translated: CASSPVGNEQFF.

The rearrangement links TRBV6-5 to TRBJ2-2; 15 bases match TRBD2. CDR3 size: 16 residues. The germline gives CDR1 MNHEY, CDR2 SVGAGI. V lost 4 bases, J lost 8 bases, and 5 bases stayed unmatched. The CDR3 nucleotides are TGTGCCAGCAGTTTCCGGACTAGCGGGAGGGCGGGGGAGCTGTTTTTT. The encoded protein is CASSFRTSGRAGELFF.

On this clone itself: An end of the junction does not agree with germline; a read error may underlie this. J is TRBJ2-7 and V is TRBV2; 9 nucleotides align to TRBD2. The CDR3 is made up of 13 amino acids. The V gene's germline CDR1 is SNHLY and CDR2 FYNNEI. The CDR3 protein is CASSERKTSGLQF. Here the CDR3 DNA reads TGTGCCAGCAGTGAAAGGAAGACTAGCGGTTTACAGTTC.

The rearrangement links TRBV18 to TRBJ2-1; D perhaps matches TRBD1 (6 bases). The germline V and J ends were trimmed by 3 bases and 5 bases, with 17 bases remaining between them. The CDR3 runs to 16 residues. From germline, CDR1 is KGHSH and CDR2 LQKENI. The chain's CDR3 is CASSPQSGQINNEQFF. DNA for the CDR3: TGTGCCAGCTCACCTCAGTCGGGACAAATTAACAATGAGCAGTTCTTC. The whole variable domain, remainder taken from reference TRBV18 and TRBJ2-1, is NAGVMQNPRHLVRRRGQEARLRCSPMKGHSHVYWYRQLPEEGLKFMVYLQKENIIDESGMPKERFSAEFPKEGPSILRIQQVVRGDSAAYFCASSPQSGQINNEQFFGPGTRLTVL.

This sequence joins TRBV21-1 and TRBJ2-5; the table's D gene call, TRBD1, was not cross checked with the DNA. TRBV21-1 is labeled a pseudogene. CDR3 size: 13 residues. CDR3 nucleotides: TGTGCCAGCAGCAGGACAGATCAAGAGACCCAGTACTTC. Protein: CASSRTDQETQYF.

The V gene is TRBV7-9, the J gene TRBJ1-1; 7 bases are a match to TRBD1. The V and J ends lost 4 bases and 1 base, in that order; junction bases with no gene match: 3. The CDR3 spans 14 residues. In germline, CDR1 is SEHNR, CDR2 FQNEAQ (reference sequence). The CDR3 DNA reads TGTGCCAGCAGCTGGGGACAGAGGAACACTGAAGCTTTCTTT. Translation: CASSWGQRNTEAFF.

The V gene is TRBV2, the J gene TRBJ1-5; possibly TRBD1 for D (6 bases). The V gene lost 5 bases and the J gene lost 1 base, with 12 bases spanning the gap. The germline V gene has CDR1 SNHLY and CDR2 FYNNEI. The CDR3 runs to 15 residues. CDR3 protein: CASSLGQSSNQPQHF. In DNA, the CDR3 is TGTGCCAGCAGTCTAGGACAGTCGAGCAATCAGCCCCAGCATTTT.

This clone showed up just once. The chain carries TRBV5-5 and TRBJ1-2; possibly TRBD1 for D (5 bases). The CDR3 totals 14 residues. Germline V gene sequence: CDR1 SGHKS, CDR2 YYEKEE (reference sequence). V was cut by 4 bases and J by 5 bases, with 15 bases left in between. The CDR3: CASSTGTIPYGYTF. The CDR3 coding sequence is TGTGCCAGCAGCACCGGGACGATCCCATATGGCTACACCTTC.

A single count supports this clone. The J gene is TRBJ2-6, the V gene TRBV19; D perhaps matches TRBD1 (6 bases). The CDR3 covers 14 residues. From germline, CDR1 is LNHDA and CDR2 SQIVND (reference sequence). V gave up 5 bases and J gave up 13 bases, with 18 bases separating them. The CDR3: CASSADRLGQVLTF. The CDR3 nucleotides read TGTGCCAGTAGTGCAGACAGGCTCGGCCAGGTCCTGACTTTC.

This chain uses TRBV2 with TRBJ2-5, with TRBD2 identical over 13 bases. The CDR3 covers 15 residues. V gave up 6 bases and J gave up 7 bases; unmatched junction bases: 8. Germline V gene lookup returns CDR1 SNHLY and CDR2 FYNNEI. This CDR3 is CASSPGLAGWGTQYF. In DNA, the CDR3 is TGTGCCAGCAGCCCGGGACTAGCGGGGTGGGGGACCCAGTACTTC. The full variable domain, in which reference TRBV2 and TRBJ2-5 provide the parts outside the CDR3, is EPEVTQTPSHQVTQMGQEVILRCVPISNHLYFYWYRQILGQKVEFLVSFYNNEISEKSEIFDDQFSVERPDGSNFTLKIRSTKLEDSAMYFCASSPGLAGWGTQYFGPGTRLLVL.

The gene calls are TRBV18 and TRBJ1-5, with 8 bases aligning to TRBD1. Trimming removed 4 bases from V and 2 bases from J; junction bases left unmatched: 7. The length of the CDR3 is 16 residues. Germline-derived CDR1 and CDR2 are KGHSH and LQKENI. As DNA, the CDR3 is TGTGCCAGCTCACTACTGACAGGGGCGGGCAATCAGCCCCAGCATTTT. Its translation is CASSLLTGAGNQPQHF.

The J gene is TRBJ1-5, the V gene TRBV7-9; D is possibly TRBD1 (5 bases). The ends were cut back, 2 bases at V and 5 bases at J, with 10 bases in the middle. The germline gives CDR1 SEHNR, CDR2 FQNEAQ (reference sequence). The CDR3 runs 14 residues. The CDR3 nucleotides are TGTGCCAGCAGCTTACAAGGGGAAGATCAGCCCCAGCATTTT. Protein sequence: CASSLQGEDQPQHF.

V is TRBV5-4 and J is TRBJ2-5; 15 positions agree with TRBD2. Germline V CDR1 and CDR2: SGHNT, YYREEE (reference sequence). This CDR3 contains 15 residues. V was pared by 3 bases and J by 4 bases, with 1 base of the junction left unmatched. For the CDR3, the DNA is TGTGCCAGCAGCTCGGGACTAGCGGGAGGAGAGACCCAGTACTTC. Protein: CASSSGLAGGETQYF.

V is TRBV18 and J is TRBJ1-6, with D perhaps TRBD1 (6 bases). Trimming removed 3 bases at V and 14 bases at J, with 11 bases between. CDR3 size: 12 residues. Germline CDR1 and CDR2: KGHSH and LQKENI. The CDR3 DNA follows: TGTGCCAGCTCACCGGAGGGGGACACCCTCCACTTT. Protein product: CASSPEGDTLHF.

This sequence joins TRBV5-1 and TRBJ2-2; D uncertain. Deletions cut 2 bases from V and 0 bases from J, with 11 bases between. The germline CDR1 and CDR2 sequences are SGHRS and YFSETQ. This CDR3 has 16 residues. The CDR3 region is CASSFPGVANTGELFF. The CDR3 DNA reads TGCGCCAGCAGCTTCCCTGGCGTCGCGAACACCGGGGAGCTGTTTTTT.

This chain links TRBV5-1 with TRBJ2-7; TRBD2 aligns across 7 bases. Germline CDR1 and CDR2: SGHRS and YFSETQ. With 2 bases clipped from V and 3 bases from J, the junction kept 5 bases outside the gene matches. There are 14 residues in the CDR3. CDR3 loop: CASSFLAGSYEQYF. CDR3 DNA: TGCGCCAGCAGCTTTTTAGCGGGCAGCTACGAGCAGTACTTC.

The chain links TRBV9 to TRBJ1-4, with D possibly matching TRBD1 (5 bases). Looked up from germline, CDR1 is SGDLS and CDR2 is YYNGEE. Trimming left V 3 bases short and J 8 bases short, with 11 bases between. This CDR3 has 13 amino acids. For the CDR3, the DNA is TGTGCCAGCAGCGGCGGGACTCCGGAAAAACTGTTTTTT. This translates into CASSGGTPEKLFF.

The rearrangement joins TRBV27 to TRBJ2-6, with 10 bases identical to TRBD1. Germline V gene sequence: CDR1 MNHEY, CDR2 SMNVEV (reference sequence). The CDR3 sequence is 17 residues long. V was clipped by 5 bases and J by 4 bases; unmatched bases: 8. The CDR3 bases are TGTGCCAGCAGTCAGGGACAGGGGAGAGTGGGGGCCAACGTCCTGACTTTC. Amino acids: CASSQGQGRVGANVLTF.

CDR3 protein: CASSGSTDTQYF. The CDR3 coding sequence is TGTGCCAGCAGTGGGAGCACAGATACGCAGTATTTT. The chain has TRBV28 and TRBJ2-3; no clear D gene. The germline gives CDR1 MDHEN, CDR2 SYDVKM. This CDR3 comprises 12 residues. Trimming stripped 5 bases from V and 0 bases from J, with 3 bases between.

This clone was seen a handful of times. The chain employs TRBV7-2 and TRBJ2-3, with unresolved D. In germline, CDR1 is SGHTA, CDR2 FQGNSA. The CDR3 sequence is 14 residues long. With 5 bases removed from V and 9 bases from J, the gap between germline ends came to 18 bases. CDR3 DNA: TGTGCCAGCAGCCCCACGAATCGACTCCCAACGCAGTATTTT. This gives the protein CASSPTNRLPTQYF.